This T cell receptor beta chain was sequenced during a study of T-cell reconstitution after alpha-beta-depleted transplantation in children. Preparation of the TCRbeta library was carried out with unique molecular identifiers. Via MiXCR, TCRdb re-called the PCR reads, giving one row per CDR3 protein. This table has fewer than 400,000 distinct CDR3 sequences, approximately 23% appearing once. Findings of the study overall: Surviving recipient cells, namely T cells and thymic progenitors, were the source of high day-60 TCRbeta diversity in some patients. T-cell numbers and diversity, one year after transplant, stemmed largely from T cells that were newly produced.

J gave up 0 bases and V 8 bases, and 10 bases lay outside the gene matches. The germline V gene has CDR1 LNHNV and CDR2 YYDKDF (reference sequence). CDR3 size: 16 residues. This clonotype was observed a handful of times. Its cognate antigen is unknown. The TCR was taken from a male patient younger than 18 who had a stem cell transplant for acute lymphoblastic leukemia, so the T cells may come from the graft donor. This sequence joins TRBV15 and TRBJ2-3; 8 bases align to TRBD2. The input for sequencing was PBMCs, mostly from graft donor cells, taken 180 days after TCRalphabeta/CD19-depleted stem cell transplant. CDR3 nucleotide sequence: TGTGCCACCGGGGGGGAGCGGGAGATGAGCACAGATACGCAGTATTTT. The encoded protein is CATGGEREMSTDTQYF.